Below are 29 T cell receptor beta chains sequenced from a single sample in a study of blood T cell repertoires in COVID-19. The protocol was immunoSEQ multiplex PCR, while the TCRdb copy is restricted to in-frame clones and leaves out a portion. Of fewer than 300,000 clones in the sample, roughly 86% are singletons; the top ten hold 2% to 2.5%. The sample comprised peripheral blood. Receptors originate from a woman aged 45-59 years with acute or convalescent COVID-19.

This chain joins TRBV4-1 and TRBJ2-3; 10 bases line up with TRBD2. The CDR3 contains 19 residues. Unmatched junction bases numbered 11, after V lost 0 bases and J lost 2 bases. Germline V gene data show CDR1 as MGHRA and CDR2 as YSYEKL. DNA for the CDR3: TGCGCCAGCAGCCAAGACCGACTAGCGGGCCTGCTGACCACAGATACGCAGTATTTT. It encodes CASSQDRLAGLLTTDTQYF.

The CDR3 DNA is TGTGCCAGCAGCCAAGGTTTAAGCGGAACGAAATACGAGCAGTACTTC. Translating it yields CASSQGLSGTKYEQYF. This rearrangement joins TRBV4-2 to TRBJ2-7, with D perhaps matching TRBD2 (5 bases). The germline CDR1 and CDR2 sequences are LGHNA and YNFKEQ. The CDR3 length is 16 residues. With 1 base removed from V and 4 bases from J, the gap between germline ends came to 17 bases.

The rearrangement uses TRBV2 and TRBJ2-7; 8 nucleotides match TRBD2. Trimming took 7 bases from V and 7 from J; bases not matched to a gene: 15. This CDR3 region has 15 residues. Germline-derived CDR1 and CDR2 are SNHLY and FYNNEI. In DNA, the CDR3 is TGTGCCAGCATCGGAGAGCGGGGGCCCTGGGGTGAGCAGTACTTC. As protein: CASIGERGPWGEQYF.

The count of this clone is one. This chain links TRBV7-2 with TRBJ2-3, with TRBD2 identical over 9 bases. The germline CDR1 and CDR2 sequences are SGHTA and FQGNSA. Trimming at V came to 1 base and at J to 8 bases, leaving 4 bases not matched to a gene. The length of the CDR3 is 14 residues. CDR3 coding DNA: TGTGCCAGCAGCTTAGGGACTAGCGTTCGTACGCAGTATTTT. The encoded protein is CASSLGTSVRTQYF.

The J gene is TRBJ2-3, the V gene TRBV7-3; 9 bases match TRBD1. Germline V lookup: CDR1 SGHTA, CDR2 FQGTGA. The CDR3 contains 16 residues. Unmatched junction bases numbered 8, after V lost 5 bases and J lost 2 bases. The CDR3 region is CASSDRDRASTDTQYF. CDR3 nucleotide sequence: TGTGCCAGCAGCGACCGGGACAGGGCTTCCACAGATACGCAGTATTTT.

The rearrangement links TRBV27 to TRBJ2-7; D might be TRBD2 (7 bases). Germline loops: CDR1 MNHEY, CDR2 SMNVEV (reference sequence). The CDR3 has 16 amino acids. V dropped 6 bases and J dropped 3 bases, with 21 bases sitting between them. Here the CDR3 reads CASSPRGGLGVYEQYF. As DNA, the CDR3 is TGTGCCAGCAGCCCCAGGGGAGGGCTGGGGGTCTACGAGCAGTACTTC.

The rearrangement links TRBV4-1 to TRBJ2-3; 8 nucleotides align to TRBD1. This CDR3 spans 15 amino acids. Germline CDR1 MGHRA, CDR2 YSYEKL. V shed 0 bases, J shed 4 bases, and the junction held 3 bases outside the gene matches. The CDR3 DNA is TGCGCCAGCAGCCAAGAGACAGGGGTCGCAGATACGCAGTATTTT. Its translation: CASSQETGVADTQYF.

V and J are TRBV5-1 and TRBJ1-4; D is undetermined. This CDR3 region has 14 residues. Per the germline V gene, CDR1 is SGHRS and CDR2 is YFSETQ. V was clipped by 4 bases and J by 5 bases, with 12 bases between them. The CDR3 here is CASSPAGSNEKLFF. For the CDR3, the DNA is TGCGCCAGCAGCCCGGCGGGGTCGAATGAAAAACTGTTTTTT.

The V gene is TRBV10-3, the J gene TRBJ1-2, with D maybe TRBD1 (6 bases). This CDR3 region has 16 residues. V lost 2 bases to trimming and J lost 2 bases, with 15 bases between them. CDR1 and CDR2 from the germline V gene are ENHRY and SYGVKD. This CDR3 is CAISENKLGANYGYTF. The CDR3 coding sequence is TGTGCCATCAGTGAGAATAAACTGGGGGCGAACTATGGCTACACCTTC.

The chain joins TRBV28 to TRBJ2-5; D may be TRBD2 (6 bases). Germline V gene data show CDR1 as MDHEN and CDR2 as SYDVKM. Between the trimmed V and J ends, which lost 2 bases and 7 bases, there was a span of 8 bases. The CDR3 extends over 12 amino acids. The CDR3 DNA reads as TGTGCCAGCAGTTTACAGGGAGGGACCCAGTACTTC. Translated, it gives CASSLQGGTQYF.

This clone was seen once. The chain is built from TRBV19 and TRBJ1-1, with D possibly being TRBD1 (5 bases). The CDR3 has 14 residues. V lost 7 bases and J lost 4, with 16 bases in between. CDR1 and CDR2 from the germline V gene are LNHDA and SQIVND (reference sequence). The CDR3 sequence: CASTRQTLTTEAFF. The CDR3 region has the DNA TGTGCCAGTACCCGACAGACCTTGACCACTGAAGCTTTCTTT.

The CDR3 loop reads CASSLDLPGPHLNYGYTF. Here the CDR3 DNA reads TGTGCCAGCAGCTTAGATCTTCCAGGGCCCCATTTAAACTATGGCTACACCTTC. The chain joins TRBV11-2 to TRBJ1-2; a weak D match, TRBD1 (5 bases). V was pared by 0 bases and J by 2 bases, with 19 bases between. The CDR3 contains 18 residues. CDR1 and CDR2 from the germline V gene are SGHAT and FQNNGV.

This clone was observed a handful of times. The chain carries TRBV7-2 and TRBJ1-2; D might be TRBD1 (6 bases). V was clipped by 5 bases and J by 7 bases, with 14 bases between them. The germline gives CDR1 SGHTA, CDR2 FQGNSA. This CDR3 contains 13 residues. This CDR3 reads CASSGTTGIGYTF. The CDR3 coding sequence is TGTGCCAGCAGCGGCACGACAGGCATTGGCTACACCTTC. The full variable domain, rest sourced from reference TRBV7-2 and TRBJ1-2, is GAGVSQSPSNKVTEKGKDVELRCDPISGHTALYWYRQSLGQGLEFLIYFQGNSAPDKSGLPSDRFSAERTGGSVSTLTIQRTQQEDSAVYLCASSGTTGIGYTFGSGTRLTVV.

The chain joins TRBV28 to TRBJ2-1; perhaps TRBD1 as D (5 bases). The CDR3 is 15 amino acids. The V gene lost 4 bases and the J gene lost 0 bases, with 10 bases spanning the gap. The germline CDR1 and CDR2 sequences are MDHEN and SYDVKM. CDR3 sequence: CASSWYRSSYNEQFF. The CDR3 DNA reads TGTGCCAGCAGTTGGTACAGGAGCTCCTACAATGAGCAGTTCTTC.

The genes are TRBV28 and TRBJ2-7; 9 nucleotides align to TRBD1. J gave up 0 bases and V 7 bases, and 10 bases lay outside the gene matches. Germline lookup yields CDR1 MDHEN and CDR2 SYDVKM. The CDR3 has 16 residues. The CDR3 sequence: CASTTPGQGASYEQYF. CDR3 nucleotides: TGTGCCAGCACCACACCGGGACAGGGCGCCTCCTACGAGCAGTACTTC.

Details on this clone: A read error may produce the germline difference seen at one junction end. The genes are TRBV20-1 and TRBJ1-4; 8 bases agree with TRBD1. Per germline, CDR1 DFQATT and CDR2 SNEGSKA (reference sequence). This CDR3 is 11 amino acids long. The DNA of the CDR3 is TGCAGTGCTAGAGATGGGACAGGAGATTATTTT. As protein: CSARDGTGDYF.

This chain joins TRBV27 and TRBJ2-7; maybe TRBD2 (5 bases). The CDR3 is 12 residues long. V was pared by 2 bases and J by 6 bases, with 8 bases between. Germline assignment: CDR1 MNHEY and CDR2 SMNVEV (reference sequence). The CDR3 DNA reads TGTGCCAGCAGTTTAGTCGGAGGCGAGCAGTACTTC. It codes for CASSLVGGEQYF.

The chain employs TRBV6-5 and TRBJ1-6; 7 bases are shared with TRBD1. The germline CDR1 and CDR2 sequences are MNHEY and SVGAGI. The CDR3 sequence is 16 residues long. Germline trimming cut 0 bases from V and 10 bases from J; bases unmatched to any gene: 9. The DNA for the CDR3 is TGTGCCAGCAGTTACTCGGGACAGTATGTAGACTCACCCCTCCACTTT. Its translation is CASSYSGQYVDSPLHF.

The gene calls are TRBV4-1 and TRBJ1-2; the D is unclear. V lost 5 bases and J lost 4, with 20 bases in between. The CDR3 loop spans 16 amino acids. Per the germline V gene, CDR1 is MGHRA and CDR2 is YSYEKL. This CDR3 reads CASSDYGPPSLYGYTF. The CDR3 nucleotides read TGCGCCAGCAGCGACTACGGACCTCCCTCACTCTATGGCTACACCTTC.

V usage is TRBV1 and J usage is TRBJ2-2; the table calls TRBD2, which could not be checked here. TRBV1 corresponds to a pseudogene. The CDR3 contains 17 residues. CDR3: CTSSRPGLAGRPGELFF. DNA for the CDR3: TGCACCAGCAGTCGACCGGGACTAGCGGGAAGACCCGGGGAGCTGTTTTTT.

The chain has TRBV11-2 and TRBJ2-1, with D perhaps matching TRBD1 (5 bases). This CDR3 comprises 17 residues. Trimming shortened V by 1 base and J by 6 bases, and 19 bases separated the two germline ends. CDR1 is SGHAT, CDR2 FQNNGV, per germline. The CDR3 DNA reads as TGTGCCAGCAGCTTAGCCCCGCCTGGCAGGGCATTCAATGAGCAGTTCTTC. Residues: CASSLAPPGRAFNEQFF. Full variable domain (missing parts from reference TRBV11-2 and TRBJ2-1): EAGVAQSPRYKIIEKRQSVAFWCNPISGHATLYWYQQILGQGPKLLIQFQNNGVVDDSQLPKDRFSAERLKGVDSTLKIQPAKLEDSAVYLCASSLAPPGRAFNEQFFGPGTRLTVL.

This clone was seen a single time. J is TRBJ1-2 and V is TRBV29-1; 7 bases fit TRBD1. The CDR3 is 13 residues long. Germline CDR1 is SQVTM and CDR2 is ANQGSEA. Trimming cost V 7 bases and J 8 bases; bases outside gene matches: 13. This CDR3 is CSARTGGGGGYTF. CDR3 DNA: TGCAGCGCAAGGACAGGCGGTGGAGGCGGCTACACCTTC.

This sequence joins TRBV24-1 and TRBJ2-5; 8 nucleotides line up with TRBD1. Trimming cost V 4 bases and J 5 bases; bases outside gene matches: 5. This CDR3 is built from 14 residues. Germline assignment: CDR1 KGHDR and CDR2 SFDVKD. For the CDR3, the DNA is TGTGCCACCAGTGACCAGGACAGGGTGGAGACCCAGTACTTC. It encodes CATSDQDRVETQYF.

V and J are TRBV2 and TRBJ2-5, with TRBD2 matching over 7 bases. The CDR3 covers 14 residues. V shed 3 bases, J shed 3 bases, and the junction held 4 bases outside the gene matches. Germline CDR1 and CDR2: SNHLY and FYNNEI. The CDR3 spells CASSEVGTKETQYF. CDR3 nucleotides: TGTGCCAGCAGTGAGGTCGGGACTAAAGAGACCCAGTACTTC. The full variable domain, its missing parts supplied by reference TRBV2 and TRBJ2-5, is EPEVTQTPSHQVTQMGQEVILRCVPISNHLYFYWYRQILGQKVEFLVSFYNNEISEKSEIFDDQFSVERPDGSNFTLKIRSTKLEDSAMYFCASSEVGTKETQYFGPGTRLLVL.

V and J are TRBV3-1 (or the pseudogene TRBV3-2) and TRBJ2-7; 15 nucleotides align to TRBD2. V was pared by 2 bases and J by 3 bases, with 14 bases of the junction left unmatched. CDR1 LGHDT and CDR2 YNNKEL come from the germline V gene (reference sequence). CDR3 length: 20 amino acids. The CDR3, as DNA: TGTGCCAGCAGCCAATTCCCCCCCGCCGGACTAGCGGGAGGGCGCTACGAGCAGTACTTC. It specifies CASSQFPPAGLAGGRYEQYF.

The V call is TRBV5-1, the J call TRBJ2-6; D may be TRBD1 (5 bases). There are 18 residues in the CDR3. Germline CDR1 reads SGHRS; CDR2 reads YFSETQ. The ends were cut back, 1 base at V and 2 bases at J, with 16 bases in the middle. The CDR3 nucleotides read TGCGCCAGCAGCTTGTGGATAACAGGTTCCGCTGGGGCCAACGTCCTGACTTTC. Encoded protein: CASSLWITGSAGANVLTF.

This chain uses TRBV24-1 with TRBJ2-1, with 7 bases that match TRBD2. Germline V CDR1 and CDR2: KGHDR, SFDVKD. The CDR3 loop spans 15 amino acids. V trimming: 3 bases; J trimming: 5 bases; junction bases outside the gene matches: 6. For the CDR3, the DNA is TGTGCCACCAGTGATACCCGGGGAGGGCACAATGAGCAGTTCTTC. Protein sequence: CATSDTRGGHNEQFF.

A few counts support this clone. The chain uses TRBV6-5 and TRBJ1-4; D call uncertain. V was pared by 2 bases and J by 3 bases, with 10 bases between. The CDR3 spans 15 residues. Germline values: CDR1 MNHEY, CDR2 SVGAGI. Here the CDR3 reads CASSYIGRPNEKLFF. The CDR3 nucleotides read TGTGCCAGCAGTTACATAGGCAGGCCTAATGAAAAACTGTTTTTT.

The rearrangement links TRBV12-3 or TRBV12-4 to TRBJ2-1; no reliable D call. The CDR3 has 13 residues. V shed 3 bases and J shed 2 bases, with 5 bases lying between them. The chain's CDR3 is CASSLGAYNEQFF. DNA for the CDR3: TGTGCCAGCAGTTTGGGCGCCTACAATGAGCAGTTCTTC.